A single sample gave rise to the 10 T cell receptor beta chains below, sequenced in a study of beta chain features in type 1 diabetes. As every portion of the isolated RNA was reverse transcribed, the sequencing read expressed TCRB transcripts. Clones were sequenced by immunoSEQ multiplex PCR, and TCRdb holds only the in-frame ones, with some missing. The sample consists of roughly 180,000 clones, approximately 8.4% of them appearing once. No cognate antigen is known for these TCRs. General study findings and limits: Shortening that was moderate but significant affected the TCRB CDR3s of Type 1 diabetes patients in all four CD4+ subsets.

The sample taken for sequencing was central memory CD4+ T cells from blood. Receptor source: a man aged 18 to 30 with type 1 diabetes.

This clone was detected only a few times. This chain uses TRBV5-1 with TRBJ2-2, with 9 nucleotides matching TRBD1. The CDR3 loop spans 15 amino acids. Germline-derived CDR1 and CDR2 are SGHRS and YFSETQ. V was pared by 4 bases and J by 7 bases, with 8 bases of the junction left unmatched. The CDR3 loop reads CASSAGTGFGGELFF. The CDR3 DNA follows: TGCGCCAGCAGCGCCGGGACAGGGTTCGGCGGGGAGCTGTTTTTT.

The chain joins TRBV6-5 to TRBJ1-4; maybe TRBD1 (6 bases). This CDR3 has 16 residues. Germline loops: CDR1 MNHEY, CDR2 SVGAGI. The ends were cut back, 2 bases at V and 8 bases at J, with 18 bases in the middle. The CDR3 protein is CASSYEIQGAGEKLFF. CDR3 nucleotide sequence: TGTGCCAGCAGTTACGAGATACAGGGCGCCGGGGAAAAACTGTTTTTT.

The CDR3 DNA reads TGTGCCAGCACCTCCAATTCCTGGGCTAGCGTTTACAATGAGCAGTTCTTC. This encodes CASTSNSWASVYNEQFF. The J gene is TRBJ2-1, the V gene TRBV7-8, with TRBD2 as a possible D gene (6 bases). The germline V gene encodes CDR1 SGHVS and CDR2 FQNEAQ. This CDR3 contains 17 residues. V was shortened by 7 bases and J by 4 bases, with 23 bases between the two germline ends.

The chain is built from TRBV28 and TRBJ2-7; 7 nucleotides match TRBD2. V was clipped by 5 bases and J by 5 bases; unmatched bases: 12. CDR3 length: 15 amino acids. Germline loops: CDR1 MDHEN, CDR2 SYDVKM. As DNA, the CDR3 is TGTGCCAGCAGTGATATGGGGGGGATCCCCCACGAGCAGTACTTC. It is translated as CASSDMGGIPHEQYF.

This chain's CDR3 is CASSFRRANYGYTF. The CDR3 bases are TGTGCCAGCAGTTTCAGACGGGCTAACTATGGCTACACCTTC. The chain employs TRBV28 and TRBJ1-2; D is unclear. This CDR3 has 14 amino acids. V was pared by 3 bases and J by 0 bases, with 8 bases between. Germline V gene lookup returns CDR1 MDHEN and CDR2 SYDVKM.

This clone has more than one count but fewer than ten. CDR3 in DNA: TGCACGGGACAGTCCTACAATGAGCAGTTCTTC. Translation: CTGQSYNEQFF. The V call is TRBV29-1, the J call TRBJ2-1, with TRBD1 matching 7 bases. Germline lookup yields CDR1 SQVTM and CDR2 ANQGSEA. The CDR3 is 11 amino acids.

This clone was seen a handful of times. The CDR3 reads CASSPGQGIYGYTF. CDR3 sequence (DNA): TGTGCCAGCAGCCCGGGACAGGGGATCTATGGCTACACCTTC. The chain combines TRBV5-4 with TRBJ1-2, with TRBD1 matching 10 bases. The CDR3 extends over 14 amino acids. J gave up 4 bases and V 4 bases, and 4 bases lay outside the gene matches. The germline V gene has CDR1 SGHNT and CDR2 YYREEE (reference sequence).

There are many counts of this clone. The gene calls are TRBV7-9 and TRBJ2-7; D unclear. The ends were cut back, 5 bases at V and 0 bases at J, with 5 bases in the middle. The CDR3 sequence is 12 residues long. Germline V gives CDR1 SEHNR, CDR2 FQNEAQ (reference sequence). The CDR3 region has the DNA TGTGCCAGCAGCCTTAGCTCCTACGAGCAGTACTTC. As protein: CASSLSSYEQYF.

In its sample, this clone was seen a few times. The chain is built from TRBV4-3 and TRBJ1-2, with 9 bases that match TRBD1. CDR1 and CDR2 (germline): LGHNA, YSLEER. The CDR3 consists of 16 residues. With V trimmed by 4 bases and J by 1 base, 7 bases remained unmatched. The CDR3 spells CASSRSGTGHNYGYTF. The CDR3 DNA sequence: TGCGCCAGCAGCCGCTCCGGGACAGGGCATAACTATGGCTACACCTTC.

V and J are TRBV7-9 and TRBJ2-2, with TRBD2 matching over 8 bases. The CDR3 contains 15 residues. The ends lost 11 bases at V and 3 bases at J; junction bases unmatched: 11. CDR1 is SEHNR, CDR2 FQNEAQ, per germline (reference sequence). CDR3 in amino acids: CALRREGRDTGELFF. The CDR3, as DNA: TGTGCCCTGAGACGGGAGGGCCGAGACACCGGGGAGCTGTTTTTT.